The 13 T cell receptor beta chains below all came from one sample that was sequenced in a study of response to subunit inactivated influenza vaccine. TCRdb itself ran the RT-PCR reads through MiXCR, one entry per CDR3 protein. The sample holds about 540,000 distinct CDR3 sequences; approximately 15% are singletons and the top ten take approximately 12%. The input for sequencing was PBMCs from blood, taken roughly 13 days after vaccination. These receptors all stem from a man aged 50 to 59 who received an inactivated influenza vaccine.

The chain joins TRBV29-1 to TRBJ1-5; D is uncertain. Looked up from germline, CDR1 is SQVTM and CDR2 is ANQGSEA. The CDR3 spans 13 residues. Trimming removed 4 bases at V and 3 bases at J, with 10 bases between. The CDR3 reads CSVGWQNNQPQHF. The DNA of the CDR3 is TGCAGCGTTGGTTGGCAGAACAATCAGCCCCAGCATTTT.

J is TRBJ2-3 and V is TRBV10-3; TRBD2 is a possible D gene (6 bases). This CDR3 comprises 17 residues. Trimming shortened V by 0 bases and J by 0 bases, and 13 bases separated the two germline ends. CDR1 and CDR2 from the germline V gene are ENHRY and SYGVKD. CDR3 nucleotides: TGTGCCATCAGTGAGTCAAGGACTACTTCTAGCACAGATACGCAGTATTTT. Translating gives CAISESRTTSSTDTQYF.

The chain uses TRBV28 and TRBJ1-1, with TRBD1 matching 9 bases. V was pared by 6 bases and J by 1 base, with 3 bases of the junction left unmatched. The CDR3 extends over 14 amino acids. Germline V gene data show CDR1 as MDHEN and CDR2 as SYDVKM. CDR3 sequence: CASRDRGSNTEAFF. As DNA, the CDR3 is TGTGCCAGCAGGGACAGGGGATCGAACACTGAAGCTTTCTTT.

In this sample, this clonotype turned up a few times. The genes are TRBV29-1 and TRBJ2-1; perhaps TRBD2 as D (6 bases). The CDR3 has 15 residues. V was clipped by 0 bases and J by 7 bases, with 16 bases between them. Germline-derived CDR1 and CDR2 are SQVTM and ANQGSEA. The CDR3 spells CSVEEWAGPLNEQFF. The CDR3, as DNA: TGCAGCGTTGAAGAATGGGCGGGACCCCTTAATGAGCAGTTCTTC.

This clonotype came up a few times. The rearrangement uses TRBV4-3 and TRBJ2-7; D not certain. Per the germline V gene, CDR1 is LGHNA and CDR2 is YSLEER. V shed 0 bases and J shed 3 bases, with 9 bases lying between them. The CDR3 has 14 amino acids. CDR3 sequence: CASSQDRNVYEQYF. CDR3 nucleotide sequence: TGCGCCAGCAGCCAAGATCGCAACGTCTACGAGCAGTACTTC.

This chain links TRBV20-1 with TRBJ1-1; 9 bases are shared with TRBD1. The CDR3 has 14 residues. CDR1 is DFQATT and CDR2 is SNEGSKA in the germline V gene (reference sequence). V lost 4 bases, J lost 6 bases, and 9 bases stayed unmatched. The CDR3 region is CSAIQGAPSAEAFF. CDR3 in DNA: TGCAGTGCTATACAGGGGGCCCCGAGCGCTGAAGCTTTCTTT.

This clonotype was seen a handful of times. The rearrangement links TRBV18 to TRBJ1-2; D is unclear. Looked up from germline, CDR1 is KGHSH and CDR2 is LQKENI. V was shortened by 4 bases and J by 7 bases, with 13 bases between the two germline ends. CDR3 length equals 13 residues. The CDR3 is CASSQLMVGGYTF. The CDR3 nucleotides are TGTGCCAGCTCACAGCTGATGGTCGGTGGCTACACCTTC.

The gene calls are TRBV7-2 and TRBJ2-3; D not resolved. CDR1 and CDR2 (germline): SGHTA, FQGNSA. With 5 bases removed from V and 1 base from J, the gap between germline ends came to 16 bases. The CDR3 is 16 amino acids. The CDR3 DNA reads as TGTGCCAGCAGCCGCCTTCGTTCCCCCCGCACAGATACGCAGTATTTT. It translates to CASSRLRSPRTDTQYF.

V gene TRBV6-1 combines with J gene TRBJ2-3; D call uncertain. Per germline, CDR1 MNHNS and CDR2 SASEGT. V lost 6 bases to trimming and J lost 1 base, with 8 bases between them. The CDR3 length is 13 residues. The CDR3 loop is CASRRSGTDTQYF. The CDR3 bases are TGTGCCAGCAGGAGGAGCGGCACAGATACGCAGTATTTT.

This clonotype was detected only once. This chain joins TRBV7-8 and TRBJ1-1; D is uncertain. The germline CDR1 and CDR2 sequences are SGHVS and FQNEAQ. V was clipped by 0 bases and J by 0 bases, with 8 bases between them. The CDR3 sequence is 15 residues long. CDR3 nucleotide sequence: TGTGCCAGCAGCTTAGCTGTACAATTGAACACTGAAGCTTTCTTT. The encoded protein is CASSLAVQLNTEAFF. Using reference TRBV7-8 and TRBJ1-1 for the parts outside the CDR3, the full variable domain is GAGVSQSPRYKVAKRGQDVALRCDPISGHVSLFWYQQALGQGPEFLTYFQNEAQLDKSGLPSDRFFAERPEGSVSTLKIQRTQQEDSAVYLCASSLAVQLNTEAFFGQGTRLTVV.

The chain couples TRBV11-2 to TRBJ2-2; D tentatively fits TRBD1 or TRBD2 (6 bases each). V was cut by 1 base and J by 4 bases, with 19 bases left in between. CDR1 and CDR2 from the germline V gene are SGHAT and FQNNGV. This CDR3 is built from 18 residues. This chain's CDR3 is CASSLGNVGGRRTGELFF. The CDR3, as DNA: TGTGCCAGCAGCTTAGGAAACGTAGGGGGGAGGCGCACCGGGGAGCTGTTTTTT.

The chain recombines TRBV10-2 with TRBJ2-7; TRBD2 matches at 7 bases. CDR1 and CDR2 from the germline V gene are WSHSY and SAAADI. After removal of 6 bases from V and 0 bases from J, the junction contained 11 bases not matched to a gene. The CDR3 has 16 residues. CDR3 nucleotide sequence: TGCGCCAGCAGGCGGAGGGGAGGGATAAGCTCCTACGAGCAGTACTTC. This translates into CASRRRGGISSYEQYF.

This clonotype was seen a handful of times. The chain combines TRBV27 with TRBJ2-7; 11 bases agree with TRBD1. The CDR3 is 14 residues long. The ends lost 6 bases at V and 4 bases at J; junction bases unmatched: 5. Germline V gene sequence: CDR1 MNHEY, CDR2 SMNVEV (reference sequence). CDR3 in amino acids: CASSSDRGRYEQYF. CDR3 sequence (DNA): TGTGCCAGCAGCTCGGACAGGGGGCGGTACGAGCAGTACTTC.